This T cell receptor beta chain came from a study of tumor-infiltrating lymphocytes in primary liver carcinoma. Across the study: Tumor lesions were T1-T3 N0M0 and spanned roughly 4.2 to 11 cm. Sample counts of productive TCRbeta reads spanned roughly 3.65 to 8 million; these counts were similar across tissue types.

Alongside blood RNA obtained from unsorted whole blood, germline DNA was also extracted. About this clonotype itself: Its target is not known. At one of its ends the junction is not consistent with the germline gene, which may arise from a read error.

This CDR3 region has 15 residues. Germline V gene sequence: CDR1 SGHNT, CDR2 YENEEA. Study-level findings and limits: Tumor-adjacent and tumor-blood pairs overlapped less than tumor region pairs did.

With a constant-region primer, TCR beta cDNA was made from around 520 ng of total RNA. Employing slightly modified ARM-PCR, three nested multiplex PCR rounds were run, and these gave rise to the TCR beta libraries. The first two PCR rounds used TRBV1-TRBV30 primers with a Cbeta primer, roughly 10 cycles each. One entry per CDR3 protein results from TCRdb running MiXCR on the multiplex PCR reads. The sample yields fewer than 350,000 distinct CDR3 sequences, about 62% seen once. This receptor was taken from a man aged 40-50 years with primary liver carcinoma and hepatitis B virus infection. The J gene is TRBJ2-1, the V gene TRBV11-3, with 10 positions matching TRBD1. Sequencing input: peripheral blood. CDR3 loop: CTSSAPGQGHNEQFF. The CDR3 nucleotides are TGTACCAGCAGCGCCCCGGGACAGGGGCACAATGAGCAGTTCTTC.